The next 2 T cell receptor beta chains were all read from a single sample in a study of beta chain features in type 1 diabetes. Sequenced material consisted of expressed TCRB transcripts (all of the isolated RNA was reverse transcribed). The table came from immunoSEQ multiplex PCR; TCRdb's copy has only in-frame clones and leaves some out. Here the sample spans 680,000 or so clones, 15% to 17% being singletons. The material sequenced was naive CD4+ T cells from blood. These receptors were taken from a man aged 18 to 29 in good health.

The V gene is TRBV10-3, the J gene TRBJ1-5; TRBD1 is a possible D gene (5 bases). Germline lookup yields CDR1 ENHRY and CDR2 SYGVKD. The CDR3 is 15 amino acids. Trimming stripped 8 bases from V and 7 bases from J, with 21 bases between. CDR3 amino acids: CAIGQAGGGGQPQHF. The CDR3 DNA follows: TGTGCCATCGGCCAGGCTGGGGGTGGGGGGCAGCCCCAGCATTTT.

The chain links TRBV10-3 to TRBJ1-2; TRBD1 agrees at 8 bases. CDR3 length: 13 residues. CDR1 ENHRY and CDR2 SYGVKD come from the germline V gene. Germline trimming cut 5 bases from V and 4 bases from J; bases unmatched to any gene: 3. CDR3 amino acids: CAISRTGTYGYTF. The CDR3 coding sequence is TGTGCCATCAGTCGGACAGGGACCTATGGCTACACCTTC.